The T cell receptor beta chain described here comes from a study of CD8 T cells in ankylosing spondylitis. Points from the study as a whole: Reports say disease-linked clones showed up significantly more in matched ankylosing spondylitis synovial fluid. Relatively scarce in peripheral blood, disease-linked clones were CD8+. Ankylosing spondylitis blood seemed to carry a telltale TCR beta motif made of eight or nine highly homologous variants.

Quantitative barcoded 5'-RACE was used to prepare TCR beta libraries. TCRdb reprocessed the 5' RACE reads via MiXCR and lists one record per CDR3 protein. The data hold tens of thousands of distinct CDR3 sequences, with around 30% observed a single time. Between the trimmed V and J ends, which lost 3 bases and 0 bases, there was a span of 14 bases. Germline V lookup: CDR1 SGHRS, CDR2 YFSETQ. The CDR3 has 16 residues. Concerning this clonotype itself: Its antigen is undetermined.

Sequenced material: blood, either unsorted or a sorted T cell fraction (not recorded which). This rearrangement joins TRBV5-1 to TRBJ2-3; no clear D gene. This clonotype originated in a male donor with ankylosing spondylitis or in good health (not recorded which). The CDR3 region has the DNA TGCGCCAGCAGCTATACGGCCAGATCTAGCACAGATACGCAGTATTTT. The encoded protein is CASSYTARSSTDTQYF.